Below are 21 T cell receptor beta chains sequenced from a single sample in a study of blood T cell repertoires in COVID-19. Generated by immunoSEQ multiplex PCR, the TCRdb table keeps only in-frame clones and is missing some. The sample holds almost 350,000 clones, about 92% seen once. The material sequenced was peripheral blood. The source is a woman aged 55-70 years with COVID-19, enrolled during active disease.

The rearrangement joins TRBV5-6 to TRBJ1-2, with D maybe TRBD1 (6 bases). CDR1 is SGHDT and CDR2 is YYEEEE in the germline V gene. V was cut by 4 bases and J by 5 bases, with 12 bases left in between. The CDR3 is made up of 13 amino acids. CDR3 loop: CASSPRDKYGYTF. The CDR3 DNA sequence: TGTGCCAGCAGCCCCCGGGACAAATATGGCTACACCTTC.

CDR3 sequence reads: CASGSGIRAEAFF. CDR3 nucleotide sequence: TGTGCCAGCGGCTCCGGGATAAGGGCTGAAGCTTTCTTT. The chain employs TRBV6-5 and TRBJ1-1; the D is unclear. CDR3 length: 13 residues. Trimming pared 8 bases from V and 6 bases from J, leaving 16 bases between. Germline V lookup: CDR1 MNHEY, CDR2 SVGAGI.

For this clone: At the DNA level, this CDR3 is encoded by other sequences in the same sample as well. This rearrangement joins TRBV5-1 to TRBJ1-1, with 8 nucleotides matching TRBD1. V lost 1 base, J lost 5 bases, and 1 base stayed unmatched. This CDR3 contains 13 residues. Germline assignment: CDR1 SGHRS and CDR2 YFSETQ. CDR3 DNA sequence: TGCGCCAGCAGCTTGACAGGGGGGACTGAAGCTTTCTTT. This sequence encodes CASSLTGGTEAFF.

The rearrangement links TRBV10-3 to TRBJ1-2; 7 nucleotides align to TRBD1. J lost 0 bases, V lost 3 bases, and 4 bases had no gene match. Germline V lookup: CDR1 ENHRY, CDR2 SYGVKD. This CDR3 contains 15 residues. The CDR3 DNA reads as TGTGCCATCAGTGACGGGACAGCTTCTAACTATGGCTACACCTTC. It specifies CAISDGTASNYGYTF.

The chain links TRBV5-4 to TRBJ1-4; 11 bases are shared with TRBD1. This CDR3 comprises 16 residues. V lost 4 bases and J lost 7; bases outside the gene matches: 9. Looked up from germline, CDR1 is SGHNT and CDR2 is YYREEE (reference sequence). CDR3 in amino acids: CASSGQPGTGGEKLFF. CDR3 DNA sequence: TGTGCCAGCAGCGGACAGCCCGGGACAGGGGGTGAAAAACTGTTTTTT. The entire variable domain, with the rest obtained from reference TRBV5-4 and TRBJ1-4, is as follows: ETGVTQSPTHLIKTRGQQVTLRCSSQSGHNTVSWYQQALGQGPQFIFQYYREEENGRGNFPPRFSGLQFPNYSSELNVNALELDDSALYLCASSGQPGTGGEKLFFGSGTQLSVL.

This chain connects TRBV5-1 to TRBJ1-1, with D tentatively TRBD1 (6 bases). With 0 bases removed from V and 7 bases from J, the gap between germline ends came to 13 bases. Germline CDR1 reads SGHRS; CDR2 reads YFSETQ. The CDR3 has 14 residues. Written as DNA, the CDR3 is TGCGCCAGCAGCTTGGTTTCGGGACAACTTGAAGCTTTCTTT. Its translation: CASSLVSGQLEAFF. Looking up the rest from reference TRBV5-1 and TRBJ1-1 gives the full variable domain: KAGVTQTPRYLIKTRGQQVTLSCSPISGHRSVSWYQQTPGQGLQFLFEYFSETQRNKGNFPGRFSGRQFSNSRSEMNVSTLELGDSALYLCASSLVSGQLEAFFGQGTRLTVV.

CDR3 sequence (DNA): TGTGCCAGCACTCTCTTACGGAGGTATGGCTACACCTTC. Its protein is CASTLLRRYGYTF. The rearrangement links TRBV2 to TRBJ1-2, with D unresolved. V was pared by 7 bases and J by 5 bases, with 14 bases between. This CDR3 region has 13 residues. The germline V gene encodes CDR1 SNHLY and CDR2 FYNNEI.

The chain recombines TRBV9 with TRBJ1-6, with a weak D call TRBD1 (5 bases). Germline V lookup: CDR1 SGDLS, CDR2 YYNGEE. The CDR3 has 15 residues. V dropped 3 bases and J dropped 7 bases, with 14 bases sitting between them. Here the CDR3 reads CASSAGGGVNSPLHF. DNA for the CDR3: TGTGCCAGCAGCGCTGGTGGAGGGGTAAATTCACCCCTCCACTTT.

The chain has TRBV2 and TRBJ1-6; D might be TRBD1 (6 bases). V lost 6 bases and J lost 7, with 16 bases in between. Germline loops: CDR1 SNHLY, CDR2 FYNNEI. This CDR3 region has 15 residues. CDR3 bases: TGTGCCAGCAGGGTATCGAGGGGGATGAATTCACCCCTCCACTTT. Translated, it gives CASRVSRGMNSPLHF.

V and J are TRBV28 and TRBJ1-5; D gene unclear. Germline loops: CDR1 MDHEN, CDR2 SYDVKM. Trimming left V 2 bases short and J 9 bases short, with 11 bases between. The CDR3 loop spans 13 amino acids. The CDR3 DNA reads TGTGCCAGCAGTTTAGCCCCTGGGCGGCCCCAGCATTTT. As protein: CASSLAPGRPQHF.

This sequence joins TRBV2 and TRBJ1-5, with D possibly being TRBD1 (5 bases). CDR3 length: 16 residues. Per the germline V gene, CDR1 is SNHLY and CDR2 is FYNNEI. V gave up 8 bases and J gave up 7 bases, with 24 bases separating them. DNA for the CDR3: TGTGCCAGCTCTTCCCCCGGGACGCGAAGCGGGCAGCCCCAGCATTTT. This codes for CASSSPGTRSGQPQHF. Looking up the rest from reference TRBV2 and TRBJ1-5 gives the full variable domain: EPEVTQTPSHQVTQMGQEVILRCVPISNHLYFYWYRQILGQKVEFLVSFYNNEISEKSEIFDDQFSVERPDGSNFTLKIRSTKLEDSAMYFCASSSPGTRSGQPQHFGDGTRLSIL.

V usage is TRBV21-1 and J usage is TRBJ1-1; the table names TRBD1, a call not compared with the DNA. TRBV21-1 is a pseudogene. CDR3 length: 15 residues. In nucleotides, the CDR3 is TGTGCCAGCAGCAGAAGGACAGTTGCAAACACTGAAGCTTTCTTT. Translated, it gives CASSRRTVANTEAFF.

The J gene is TRBJ1-1, the V gene TRBV6-2 or TRBV6-3; D gene ambiguous. The CDR3 covers 14 residues. Germline loops: CDR1 MNHEY, CDR2 SVGEGT. V was trimmed by 2 bases and J by 4 bases, leaving 11 bases between them. The CDR3 is CASSYRVWSTEAFF. CDR3 DNA: TGTGCCAGCAGTTACCGGGTTTGGAGCACTGAAGCTTTCTTT.

The CDR3 coding sequence is TGTGCCAGCCTAATATCTGGGGCCAACGTCCTGACTTTC. This sequence encodes CASLISGANVLTF. This chain connects TRBV25-1 to TRBJ2-6; D call uncertain. Deletions cut 8 bases from V and 1 base from J, with 6 bases between. Germline V gene data show CDR1 as MGHDK and CDR2 as SYGVNS. This CDR3 region has 13 residues.

Only a few counts were recorded for this clone. This rearrangement joins TRBV5-1 to TRBJ1-1; a weak D match, TRBD1 (5 bases). V was shortened by 4 bases and J by 1 base, with 17 bases between the two germline ends. This CDR3 is built from 16 residues. The V gene's germline CDR1 is SGHRS and CDR2 YFSETQ. CDR3 residues: CASSALYEGANTEAFF. CDR3 nucleotides: TGCGCCAGCAGCGCCCTCTATGAAGGGGCGAACACTGAAGCTTTCTTT.

This chain's CDR3 is CASSLDRGVETQYF. CDR3 in DNA: TGTGCCAGCAGTCTGGACAGGGGAGTAGAGACCCAGTACTTC. The chain has TRBV6-5 and TRBJ2-5; TRBD1 matches at 9 bases. Per the germline V gene, CDR1 is MNHEY and CDR2 is SVGAGI. The CDR3 has 14 residues. The J segment lost 4 bases and the V segment lost 5 bases, leaving 5 bases of the junction unmatched.

For this clone: Other DNA sequences from this sample encode an identical CDR3 as well. The rearrangement links TRBV3-1 (or the pseudogene TRBV3-2) to TRBJ1-1, with D unclear. The V and J ends lost 1 base and 0 bases respectively, with 6 bases between them. This CDR3 is 14 amino acids long. Germline lookup yields CDR1 LGHDT and CDR2 YNNKEL (reference sequence). The CDR3, as DNA: TGTGCCAGCAGCCAAGTGGGAGTGAACACTGAAGCTTTCTTT. Residues: CASSQVGVNTEAFF.

The chain links TRBV5-4 to TRBJ2-1, with 10 bases identical to TRBD2. CDR3 length equals 15 residues. The V gene end was trimmed by 3 bases and the J gene end by 7 bases; junction bases not matched to a gene: 7. Germline CDR1 SGHNT, CDR2 YYREEE (reference sequence). The CDR3 nucleotides are TGTGCCAGCAGCTCGACCGGGACTAGCGTTAATGAGCAGTTCTTC. This codes for CASSSTGTSVNEQFF.

The V call is TRBV19, the J call TRBJ1-6; D may be TRBD1 (6 bases). In germline, CDR1 is LNHDA, CDR2 SQIVND (reference sequence). The CDR3 runs 16 residues. V lost 2 bases, J lost 12 bases, and 20 bases lay in between. The CDR3: CASSIPTGLSIGPLHF. The CDR3 DNA reads TGTGCCAGTAGTATACCGACAGGCCTCAGCATTGGACCCCTCCACTTT.

This chain connects TRBV7-3 to TRBJ1-2; D uncertain. V was shortened by 3 bases and J by 3 bases, with 8 bases between the two germline ends. The CDR3 is 13 residues long. Germline CDR1 is SGHTA and CDR2 is FQGTGA. CDR3 loop: CASSFRWDYGYTF. CDR3 DNA sequence: TGTGCCAGCAGCTTCAGGTGGGACTATGGCTACACCTTC.

The chain has TRBV7-9 and TRBJ1-1; D remains ambiguous. Germline CDR1 reads SEHNR; CDR2 reads FQNEAQ (reference sequence). This CDR3 has 14 amino acids. Trimming pared 5 bases from V and 1 base from J, leaving 11 bases between. CDR3 region: CASSAHIANTEAFF. The CDR3 DNA is TGTGCCAGCAGCGCCCACATAGCGAACACTGAAGCTTTCTTT.